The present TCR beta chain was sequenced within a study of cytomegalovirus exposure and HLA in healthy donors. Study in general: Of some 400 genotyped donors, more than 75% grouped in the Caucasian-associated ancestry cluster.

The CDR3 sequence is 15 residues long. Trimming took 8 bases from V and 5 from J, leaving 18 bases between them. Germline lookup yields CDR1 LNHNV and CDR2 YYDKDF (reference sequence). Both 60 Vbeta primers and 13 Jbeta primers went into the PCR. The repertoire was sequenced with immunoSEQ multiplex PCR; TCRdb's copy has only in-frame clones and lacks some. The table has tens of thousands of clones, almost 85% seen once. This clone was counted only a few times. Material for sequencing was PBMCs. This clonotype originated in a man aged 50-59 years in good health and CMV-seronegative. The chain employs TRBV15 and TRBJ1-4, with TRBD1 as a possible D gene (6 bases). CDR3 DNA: TGTGCCACCTCCGGGGGGGGCAGGGGAAATGAAAAACTGTTTTTT. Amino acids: CATSGGGRGNEKLFF.